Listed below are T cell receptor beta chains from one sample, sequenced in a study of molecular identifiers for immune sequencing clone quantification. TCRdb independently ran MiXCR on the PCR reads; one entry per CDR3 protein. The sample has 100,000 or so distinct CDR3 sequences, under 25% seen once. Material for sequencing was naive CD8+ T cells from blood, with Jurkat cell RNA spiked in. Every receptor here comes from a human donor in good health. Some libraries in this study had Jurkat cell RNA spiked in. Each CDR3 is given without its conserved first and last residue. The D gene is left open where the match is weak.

CDR3aa: ASSVTRRGASTDTQY
v_gene: TRBV9
j_gene: TRBJ2-3
d_gene: TRBD2

CDR3aa: ASSFRVTGELF
v_gene: TRBV7-9
j_gene: TRBJ2-2
d_gene: .

CDR3aa: ASSFSSYEQY
v_gene: TRBV5-6
j_gene: TRBJ2-7
d_gene: .

CDR3aa: ASSYWSGSPNEKLF
v_gene: TRBV6-5
j_gene: TRBJ1-4
d_gene: .

CDR3aa: ASSQELAGHLPGKLF
v_gene: TRBV4-3
j_gene: TRBJ2-2
d_gene: TRBD2

CDR3aa: ASSLEPYNEQF
v_gene: TRBV12-3/TRBV12-4
j_gene: TRBJ2-1
d_gene: .

CDR3aa: ASSSFDRLETQY
v_gene: TRBV6-5
j_gene: TRBJ2-5
d_gene: .

CDR3aa: SASQQLTKKDEQY
v_gene: TRBV20-1
j_gene: TRBJ2-7
d_gene: .

CDR3aa: ASSLRDRVDSPLH
v_gene: TRBV28
j_gene: TRBJ1-6
d_gene: TRBD1

CDR3aa: ASSRPGVNYEQY
v_gene: TRBV7-9
j_gene: TRBJ2-7
d_gene: .

CDR3aa: ASSQEGQGTQPQH
v_gene: TRBV4-1
j_gene: TRBJ1-5
d_gene: TRBD1

CDR3aa: ASSSGQTNTGGLF
v_gene: TRBV7-9
j_gene: TRBJ2-2
d_gene: .

CDR3aa: ASRRQF
v_gene: TRBV21-1
j_gene: TRBJ2-1
d_gene: .

CDR3aa: ADSSGWGQGSYEQY
v_gene: TRBV7-9
j_gene: TRBJ2-7
d_gene: TRBD1

CDR3aa: ASPRGDTQY
v_gene: TRBV5-8
j_gene: TRBJ2-3
d_gene: .

CDR3aa: ASRGNEQF
v_gene: TRBV4-1
j_gene: TRBJ2-1
d_gene: .

CDR3aa: ASTVTVNTGELF
v_gene: TRBV28
j_gene: TRBJ2-2
d_gene: .

CDR3aa: ASSLDNYQETQY
v_gene: TRBV7-6
j_gene: TRBJ2-5
d_gene: .

CDR3aa: ASSQARTGSDEQY
v_gene: TRBV4-3
j_gene: TRBJ2-7
d_gene: TRBD1

CDR3aa: ASSLAGTSGYEQY
v_gene: TRBV27
j_gene: TRBJ2-7
d_gene: TRBD2

CDR3aa: ASRTGTGNSYEQY
v_gene: TRBV19
j_gene: TRBJ2-7
d_gene: TRBD1

CDR3aa: ASSQGHRGRGPYTDTQY
v_gene: TRBV3-1
j_gene: TRBJ2-3
d_gene: .

CDR3aa: ASTQVAATEAF
v_gene: TRBV6-2/TRBV6-3
j_gene: TRBJ1-1
d_gene: .

CDR3aa: ASSFSTPVNQPQH
v_gene: TRBV5-1
j_gene: TRBJ1-5
d_gene: .